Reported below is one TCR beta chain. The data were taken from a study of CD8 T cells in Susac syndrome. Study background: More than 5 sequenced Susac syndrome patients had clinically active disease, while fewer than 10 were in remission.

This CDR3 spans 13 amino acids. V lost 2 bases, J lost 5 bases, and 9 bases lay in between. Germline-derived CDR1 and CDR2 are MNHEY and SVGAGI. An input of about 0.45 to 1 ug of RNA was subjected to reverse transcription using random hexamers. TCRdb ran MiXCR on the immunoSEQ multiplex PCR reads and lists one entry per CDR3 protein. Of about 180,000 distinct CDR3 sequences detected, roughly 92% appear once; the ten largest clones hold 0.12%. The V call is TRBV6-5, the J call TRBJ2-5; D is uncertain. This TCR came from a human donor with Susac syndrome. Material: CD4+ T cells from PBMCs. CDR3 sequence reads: CASSYPGGETQYF. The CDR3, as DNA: TGTGCCAGCAGTTACCCGGGTGGGGAGACCCAGTACTTC.